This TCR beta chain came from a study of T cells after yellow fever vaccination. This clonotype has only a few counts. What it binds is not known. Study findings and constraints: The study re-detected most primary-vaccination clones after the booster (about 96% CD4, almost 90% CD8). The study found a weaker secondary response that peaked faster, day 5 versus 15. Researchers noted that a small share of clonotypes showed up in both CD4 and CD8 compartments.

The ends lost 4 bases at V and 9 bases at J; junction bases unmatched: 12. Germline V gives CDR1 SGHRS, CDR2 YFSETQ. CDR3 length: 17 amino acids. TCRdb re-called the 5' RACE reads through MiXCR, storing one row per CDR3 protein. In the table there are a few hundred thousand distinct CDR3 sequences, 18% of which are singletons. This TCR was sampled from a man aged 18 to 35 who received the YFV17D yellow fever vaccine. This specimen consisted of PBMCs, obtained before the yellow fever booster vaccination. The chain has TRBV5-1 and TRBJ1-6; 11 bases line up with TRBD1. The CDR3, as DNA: TGCGCCAGCAGCCGTGGGGGACAGGGGGACGTTTTTTCACCCCTCCACTTT. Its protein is CASSRGGQGDVFSPLHF. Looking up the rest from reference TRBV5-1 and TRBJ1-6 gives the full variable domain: KAGVTQTPRYLIKTRGQQVTLSCSPISGHRSVSWYQQTPGQGLQFLFEYFSETQRNKGNFPGRFSGRQFSNSRSEMNVSTLELGDSALYLCASSRGGQGDVFSPLHFGNGTRLTVT.